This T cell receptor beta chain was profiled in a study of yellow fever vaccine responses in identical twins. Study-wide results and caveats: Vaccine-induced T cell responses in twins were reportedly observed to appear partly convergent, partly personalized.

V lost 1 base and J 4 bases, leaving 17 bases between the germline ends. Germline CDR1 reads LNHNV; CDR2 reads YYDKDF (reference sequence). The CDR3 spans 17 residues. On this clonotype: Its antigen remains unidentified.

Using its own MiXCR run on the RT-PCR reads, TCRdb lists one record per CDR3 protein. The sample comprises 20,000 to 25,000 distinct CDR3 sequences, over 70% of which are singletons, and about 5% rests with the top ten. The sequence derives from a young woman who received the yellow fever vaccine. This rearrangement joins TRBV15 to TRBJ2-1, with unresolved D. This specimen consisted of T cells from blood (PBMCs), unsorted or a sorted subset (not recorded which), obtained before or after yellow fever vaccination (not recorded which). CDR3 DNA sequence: TGTGCCACCAGCAGAGTTGTGGGCCCCATCGGGTACAATGAGCAGTTCTTC. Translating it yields CATSRVVGPIGYNEQFF.